The 9 T cell receptor beta chains reported below all come from one sample, sequenced in a study of blood T cells in healthy people across ages. A second roughly 6 to 11 cycle PCR used barcoded and J-beta primers. TCRdb ran MiXCR on the 5' RACE reads and lists one entry per CDR3 protein. The top ten hold 20% to 25% of the sample, which has 1.5 million to 2 million distinct CDR3 sequences, about 39% seen once. What was sequenced was blood. These TCRs come from a human donor in good health.

The chain recombines TRBV20-1 with TRBJ2-3; D is uncertain. Looked up from germline, CDR1 is DFQATT and CDR2 is SNEGSKA (reference sequence). V lost 2 bases and J 4 bases, leaving 13 bases between the germline ends. The CDR3 contains 14 residues. CDR3 DNA: TGCAGTGCTAGAATTCCCCTTTATGCAGATACGCAGTATTTT. It translates to CSARIPLYADTQYF.

This clonotype has more than one count but fewer than ten. The rearrangement links TRBV2 to TRBJ2-1; 11 nucleotides match TRBD2. CDR1 is SNHLY and CDR2 is FYNNEI in the germline V gene. The CDR3 is 15 residues long. V gave up 7 bases and J gave up 8 bases; unmatched junction bases: 10. The CDR3 DNA is TGTGCCAGCACTCCCCGTAGCGGGGGGGGGCATGAGCAGTTCTTC. It translates to CASTPRSGGGHEQFF.

The CDR3 here is CASSFRRGPNTGELFF. Written as DNA, the CDR3 is TGTGCCAGCAGCTTTCGTCGGGGCCCTAACACCGGGGAGCTGTTTTTT. The chain joins TRBV7-2 to TRBJ2-2, with D possibly being TRBD1 or TRBD2 (5 bases each). Germline CDR1 and CDR2: SGHTA and FQGNSA. Trimming cost V 3 bases and J 2 bases, with 13 bases left between them. The CDR3 is 16 amino acids.

This chain uses TRBV7-9 with TRBJ2-1; no definite D call. The CDR3 loop spans 12 amino acids. CDR1 is SEHNR, CDR2 FQNEAQ, per germline (reference sequence). Trimming cost V 4 bases and J 10 bases, with 11 bases left between them. CDR3 residues: CASSWFLVEQFF. CDR3 DNA sequence: TGTGCCAGCAGCTGGTTCCTTGTGGAGCAGTTCTTC.

The genes are TRBV12-3 or TRBV12-4 and TRBJ1-5; D possibly corresponds to TRBD1 (6 bases). V lost 3 bases to trimming and J lost 1 base, with 13 bases between them. The CDR3 loop spans 16 amino acids. The chain's CDR3 is CASSLEGVDSNQPQHF. As DNA, the CDR3 is TGTGCCAGCAGTTTGGAGGGGGTGGACAGCAATCAGCCCCAGCATTTT.

V and J are TRBV4-1 and TRBJ1-5, with D possibly matching TRBD1 (6 bases). The V and J ends lost 4 bases and 5 bases respectively, with 27 bases between them. In germline, CDR1 is MGHRA, CDR2 YSYEKL. The CDR3 runs 19 residues. The chain's CDR3 is CASSPSKVGADRFDQPQHF. DNA for the CDR3: TGCGCCAGCAGCCCCTCAAAAGTGGGAGCCGACAGGTTCGATCAGCCCCAGCATTTT.

This clonotype was found a few times. The J gene is TRBJ1-2, the V gene TRBV6-5; possible D gene TRBD1, 6 bases. The CDR3 is 15 residues long. Trimming stripped 0 bases from V and 4 bases from J, with 12 bases between. Germline CDR1 is MNHEY and CDR2 is SVGAGI. CDR3 residues: CASSYSGQPIYGYTF. As DNA, the CDR3 is TGTGCCAGCAGTTACTCGGGACAACCTATCTATGGCTACACCTTC.

This clonotype was seen more than once but under ten times. V and J are TRBV7-9 and TRBJ2-7, with D possibly being TRBD2 (6 bases). The CDR3 is 12 amino acids. Looked up from germline, CDR1 is SEHNR and CDR2 is FQNEAQ (reference sequence). Trimming took 7 bases from V and 5 from J, leaving 12 bases between them. The CDR3 region has the DNA TGTGCCAGCACCTGGGGGGACCACGAGCAGTACTTC. Translation: CASTWGDHEQYF.

This clonotype has more than one count but fewer than ten. The gene calls are TRBV6-2 or TRBV6-3 and TRBJ2-1, with TRBD2 matching over 12 bases. After removal of 6 bases from V and 9 bases from J, the junction contained 9 bases not matched to a gene. Germline loops: CDR1 MNHEY, CDR2 SVGEGT. CDR3 length: 15 amino acids. The CDR3 sequence is CASSGLRTSGAEQFF. In nucleotides, the CDR3 is TGTGCCAGCAGCGGCCTTCGGACTAGCGGGGCTGAGCAGTTCTTC.